This TCR beta chain is drawn from a study of T cells after posttransplantation cyclophosphamide. This clone was counted ten times or more. What it binds is not known. The length of the CDR3 is 15 residues. Germline trimming cut 4 bases from V and 6 bases from J; bases unmatched to any gene: 6. CDR1 is SGDLS and CDR2 is YYNGEE in the germline V gene. Clones were read by immunoSEQ multiplex PCR, and TCRdb kept only the in-frame ones, dropping some. The repertoire shows about 7,700 clones, none seen only once; the top ten take approximately 23%. Overall study findings and caveats: Recipient CMV seropositivity and CMV reactivation strongly tracked TRB clonality. Donor-recipient repertoire similarity was low at 1-2 months, rising over year one. TRB overlap between skin or GI tissue T cells and blood was limited.

Cyclophosphamide on days +3 and +4 followed busulfan-fludarabine conditioning and a marrow graft. This clonotype originated in a female patient between 55 and 75 years old who received an allogeneic stem cell transplant from an unrelated donor, was CMV-positive, and had acute GVHD only. Some of the T cells might come from the graft donor. The sequencing here drew on PBMCs, taken 94 days after allogeneic stem cell transplant with posttransplant cyclophosphamide. This sequence joins TRBV9 and TRBJ2-2; 10 nucleotides match TRBD1. CDR3 DNA: TGTGCCAGCAGCTCGACAGGGGGCGCCCCCGGGGAGCTGTTTTTT. The encoded protein is CASSSTGGAPGELFF.